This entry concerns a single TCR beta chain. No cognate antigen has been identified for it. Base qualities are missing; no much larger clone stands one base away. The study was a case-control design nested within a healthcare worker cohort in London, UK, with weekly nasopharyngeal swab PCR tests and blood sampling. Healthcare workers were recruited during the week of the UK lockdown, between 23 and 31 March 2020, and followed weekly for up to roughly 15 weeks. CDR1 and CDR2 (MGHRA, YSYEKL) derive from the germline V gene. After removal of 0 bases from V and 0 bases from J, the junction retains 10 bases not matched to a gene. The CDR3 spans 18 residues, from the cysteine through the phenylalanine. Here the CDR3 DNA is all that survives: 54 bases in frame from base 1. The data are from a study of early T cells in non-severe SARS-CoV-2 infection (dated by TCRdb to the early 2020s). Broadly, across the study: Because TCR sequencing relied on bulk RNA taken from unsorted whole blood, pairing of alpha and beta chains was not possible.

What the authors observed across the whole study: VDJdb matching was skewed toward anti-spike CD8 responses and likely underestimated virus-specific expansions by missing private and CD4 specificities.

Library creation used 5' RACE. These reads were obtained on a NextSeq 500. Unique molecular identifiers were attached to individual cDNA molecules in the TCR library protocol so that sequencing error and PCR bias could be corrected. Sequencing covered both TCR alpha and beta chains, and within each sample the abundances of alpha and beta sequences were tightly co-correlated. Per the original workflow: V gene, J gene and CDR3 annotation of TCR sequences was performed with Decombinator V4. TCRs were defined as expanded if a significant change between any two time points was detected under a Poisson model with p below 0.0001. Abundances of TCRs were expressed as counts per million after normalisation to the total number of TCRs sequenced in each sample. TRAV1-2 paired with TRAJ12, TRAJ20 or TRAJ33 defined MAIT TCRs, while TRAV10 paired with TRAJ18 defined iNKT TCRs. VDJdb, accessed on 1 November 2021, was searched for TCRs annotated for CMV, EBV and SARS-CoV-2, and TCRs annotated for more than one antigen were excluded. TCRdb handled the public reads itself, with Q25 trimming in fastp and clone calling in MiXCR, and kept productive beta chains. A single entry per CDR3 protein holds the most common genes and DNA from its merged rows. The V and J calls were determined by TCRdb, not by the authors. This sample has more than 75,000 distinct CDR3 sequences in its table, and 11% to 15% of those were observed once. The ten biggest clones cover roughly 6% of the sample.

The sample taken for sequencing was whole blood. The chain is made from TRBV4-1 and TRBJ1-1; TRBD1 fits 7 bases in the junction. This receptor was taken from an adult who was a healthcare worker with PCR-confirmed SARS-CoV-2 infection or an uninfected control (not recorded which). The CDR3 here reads CASSQDLRQGSMNTEAFF. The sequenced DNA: TGCGCCAGCAGCCAAGACCTAAGACAGGGTTCCATGAACACTGAAGCTTTCTTT.